The 24 T cell receptor beta chains below were found in one sample sequenced in a study of technical replicates of blood from a few donors. TCRdb's copy holds only in-frame clones and misses some; the assay was immunoSEQ multiplex PCR. Found here are roughly 72,000 clones, 96% of them singletons; the top ten hold 0.3% to 0.35%. Sequenced input: T cells isolated from PBMCs. These receptors all stem from a human donor in good health.

CDR3 in amino acids: CAWSSTVYSGNTIYF. The CDR3 region has the DNA TGTGCCTGGAGTTCAACAGTCTACTCTGGAAACACCATATATTTT. V is TRBV30 and J is TRBJ1-3; D is unclear. This CDR3 has 15 residues. Trimming left V 2 bases short and J 0 bases short, with 11 bases between. Germline values: CDR1 GTSNPN, CDR2 SVGIG (reference sequence).

The rearrangement uses TRBV15 and TRBJ2-2; D is undetermined. Looked up from germline, CDR1 is LNHNV and CDR2 is YYDKDF (reference sequence). The CDR3 covers 14 residues. V was cut by 0 bases and J by 5 bases, with 7 bases left in between. In DNA form, the CDR3 reads TGTGCCACCAGCAGAGATAAGGAGACCGGGGAGCTGTTTTTT. As protein: CATSRDKETGELFF.

V and J are TRBV6-5 and TRBJ1-1; 12 nucleotides agree with TRBD1. The CDR3 has 15 amino acids. Germline CDR1 is MNHEY and CDR2 is SVGAGI. The J segment lost 8 bases and the V segment lost 6 bases, leaving 10 bases of the junction unmatched. The CDR3 nucleotides are TGTGCCAGCAGCTCTCATCGGGACAGGGGGCCCGAAGCTTTCTTT. The encoded protein is CASSSHRDRGPEAFF.

The chain combines TRBV5-4 with TRBJ2-3, with TRBD2 matching 8 bases. After removal of 2 bases from V and 2 bases from J, the junction contained 4 bases not matched to a gene. Per the germline V gene, CDR1 is SGHNT and CDR2 is YYREEE (reference sequence). The CDR3 is 15 residues long. CDR3 nucleotides: TGTGCCAGCAGCTTCATAGCGGGATACACAGATACGCAGTATTTT. This sequence encodes CASSFIAGYTDTQYF. Filled out from reference TRBV5-4 and TRBJ2-3, the complete variable domain reads ETGVTQSPTHLIKTRGQQVTLRCSSQSGHNTVSWYQQALGQGPQFIFQYYREEENGRGNFPPRFSGLQFPNYSSELNVNALELDDSALYLCASSFIAGYTDTQYFGPGTRLTVL.

The J gene is TRBJ1-2, the V gene TRBV9; 9 bases align to TRBD1. The germline CDR1 and CDR2 sequences are SGDLS and YYNGEE. J gave up 2 bases and V 2 bases, and 7 bases lay outside the gene matches. The CDR3 runs to 16 residues. The CDR3 here is CASSVHTGGANYGYTF. CDR3 nucleotide sequence: TGTGCCAGCAGCGTCCATACAGGGGGCGCAAACTATGGCTACACCTTC. Full variable domain (remainder filled in from reference TRBV9 and TRBJ1-2): DSGVTQTPKHLITATGQRVTLRCSPRSGDLSVYWYQQSLDQGLQFLIQYYNGEERAKGNILERFSAQQFPDLHSELNLSSLELGDSALYFCASSVHTGGANYGYTFGSGTRLTVV.

This clone has only one observation. This chain joins TRBV9 and TRBJ2-1; D may be TRBD2 (5 bases). Germline lookup yields CDR1 SGDLS and CDR2 YYNGEE. Trimming removed 0 bases at V and 4 bases at J, with 20 bases between. This CDR3 has 18 residues. The CDR3: CASSVASGLAILYNEQFF. The CDR3 coding sequence is TGTGCCAGCAGCGTAGCTTCCGGGCTAGCCATCCTGTACAATGAGCAGTTCTTC.

This sequence joins TRBV7-9 and TRBJ2-1; 9 positions agree with TRBD2. Germline values: CDR1 SEHNR, CDR2 FQNEAQ (reference sequence). The CDR3 sequence is 15 residues long. Trimming cost V 4 bases and J 2 bases; bases outside gene matches: 3. The CDR3 DNA reads as TGTGCCAGCAGCTATAAGCGGGAGGCCTACAATGAGCAGTTCTTC. This gives the protein CASSYKREAYNEQFF.

J is TRBJ2-2 and V is TRBV25-1; D may be TRBD1 (6 bases). The V end was cut by 2 bases, the J end by 2 bases, with 12 bases between. Germline CDR1 MGHDK, CDR2 SYGVNS. The CDR3 totals 16 residues. Here the CDR3 DNA reads TGTGCCAGCAGTGAAGTAGGCAGGGGTAACACCGGGGAGCTGTTTTTT. This codes for CASSEVGRGNTGELFF.

The chain carries TRBV5-6 and TRBJ2-7; D may be TRBD2 (5 bases). The CDR3 is 15 residues long. Per the germline V gene, CDR1 is SGHDT and CDR2 is YYEEEE. The germline V and J ends were trimmed by 0 bases and 5 bases, with 15 bases remaining between them. The CDR3 DNA is TGTGCCAGCAGCTTGGGACCCGTTGCGAGGGACGAGCAGTACTTC. As protein: CASSLGPVARDEQYF.

The chain employs TRBV19 and TRBJ1-2; tentatively, D is TRBD1 (6 bases). V lost 7 bases and J lost 0, with 12 bases in between. The CDR3 contains 14 residues. CDR1 is LNHDA, CDR2 SQIVND, per germline (reference sequence). This chain's CDR3 is CASTWTEPNYGYTF. CDR3 sequence (DNA): TGTGCCAGTACCTGGACAGAACCTAACTATGGCTACACCTTC.

This clone was observed a single time. The V gene is TRBV10-3, the J gene TRBJ1-2; TRBD1 might be the D (5 bases). The CDR3 totals 12 residues. V lost 3 bases and J lost 6, with 8 bases in between. Germline CDR1 reads ENHRY; CDR2 reads SYGVKD. Here the CDR3 reads CAISDTGDGYTF. The CDR3 DNA follows: TGTGCCATCAGTGATACGGGGGATGGCTACACCTTC.

This clone was observed a single time. The chain employs TRBV4-1 and TRBJ2-3; 10 bases align to TRBD1. V lost 0 bases and J lost 6; bases outside the gene matches: 12. The CDR3 is made up of 18 amino acids. Germline CDR1 reads MGHRA; CDR2 reads YSYEKL. The CDR3 is CASSQERMTGGNLDTQYF. The CDR3 DNA reads TGCGCCAGCAGCCAAGAGCGTATGACAGGGGGCAATTTGGATACGCAGTATTTT.

This clone was observed a single time. V usage is TRBV9 and J usage is TRBJ2-7; 7 nucleotides match TRBD2. CDR3 size: 14 residues. Germline values: CDR1 SGDLS, CDR2 YYNGEE. Trimming at V came to 4 bases and at J to 3 bases, leaving 7 bases not matched to a gene. CDR3 DNA sequence: TGTGCCAGCAGCCCAGCTAGCGGAGGCTACGAGCAGTACTTC. The encoded protein is CASSPASGGYEQYF.

The J gene is TRBJ1-1, the V gene TRBV6-5; D unresolved. Trimming removed 0 bases at V and 7 bases at J, with 6 bases between. This CDR3 is 12 amino acids long. Germline CDR1 and CDR2: MNHEY and SVGAGI. Here the CDR3 reads CASSYSSREAFF. The CDR3 DNA sequence: TGTGCCAGCAGTTACTCTTCCCGTGAAGCTTTCTTT.

CDR3 region: CASSLAGGTGANVLTF. CDR3 nucleotides: TGCGCCAGCAGCTTGGCGGGGGGCACTGGGGCCAACGTCCTGACTTTC. V is TRBV5-1 and J is TRBJ2-6; D possibly corresponds to TRBD2 (7 bases). This CDR3 has 16 residues. Per the germline V gene, CDR1 is SGHRS and CDR2 is YFSETQ. V dropped 0 bases and J dropped 2 bases, with 9 bases sitting between them. Drawing the rest from reference TRBV5-1 and TRBJ2-6, the complete variable domain is KAGVTQTPRYLIKTRGQQVTLSCSPISGHRSVSWYQQTPGQGLQFLFEYFSETQRNKGNFPGRFSGRQFSNSRSEMNVSTLELGDSALYLCASSLAGGTGANVLTFGAGSRLTVL.

The V gene is TRBV30, the J gene TRBJ2-3, with a weak D call TRBD2 (6 bases). The CDR3 extends over 17 amino acids. V lost 4 bases, J lost 2 bases, and 22 bases lay in between. Germline-derived CDR1 and CDR2 are GTSNPN and SVGIG (reference sequence). DNA for the CDR3: TGTGCCTGGAATAGAGGGAGGATCTCCACTCACACAGATACGCAGTATTTT. Amino acid sequence: CAWNRGRISTHTDTQYF.

The CDR3 here is CASSLDREYYGYTF. The CDR3 coding sequence is TGCGCCAGCAGCTTGGACAGGGAGTACTATGGCTACACCTTC. The chain uses TRBV5-1 and TRBJ1-2; D might be TRBD1 (6 bases). V gave up 0 bases and J gave up 3 bases, with 9 bases separating them. The CDR3 extends over 14 amino acids. CDR1 is SGHRS, CDR2 YFSETQ, per germline.

The rearrangement links TRBV6-1 to TRBJ1-5, with 11 bases identical to TRBD1. Trimming cost V 5 bases and J 5 bases; bases outside gene matches: 5. Germline V gene lookup returns CDR1 MNHNS and CDR2 SASEGT. The CDR3 has 15 amino acids. The CDR3 reads CASSPQGQGDQPQHF. In DNA, the CDR3 is TGTGCCAGCAGTCCCCAGGGACAGGGGGATCAGCCCCAGCATTTT.

The rearrangement uses TRBV4-1 and TRBJ2-5, with 10 bases matching TRBD1. Germline loops: CDR1 MGHRA, CDR2 YSYEKL. The CDR3 has 16 amino acids. With 2 bases clipped from V and 4 bases from J, the junction kept 7 bases outside the gene matches. The CDR3 DNA reads TGCGCCAGCAGCCAACGGACCGGGACAGGGGTAGAGACCCAGTACTTC. This gives the protein CASSQRTGTGVETQYF.

The count of this clone is one. The chain couples TRBV7-8 to TRBJ1-2; D not certain. The V gene lost 2 bases and the J gene lost 7 bases, with 5 bases spanning the gap. The germline gives CDR1 SGHVS, CDR2 FQNEAQ. The CDR3 extends over 11 amino acids. CDR3 sequence: CASSLRGGYTF. CDR3 DNA sequence: TGTGCCAGCAGCTTACGGGGTGGCTACACCTTC.

DNA for the CDR3: TGTGCCAGCAGTGTAATGTTAGCGGGCATTCCCTACGAGCAGTACTTC. Its translation is CASSVMLAGIPYEQYF. This rearrangement joins TRBV6-1 to TRBJ2-7, with 7 bases fitting TRBD2. The CDR3 contains 16 residues. J lost 2 bases, V lost 4 bases, and 11 bases had no gene match. The germline V gene encodes CDR1 MNHNS and CDR2 SASEGT.

The gene calls are TRBV19 and TRBJ1-4; 8 bases are a match to TRBD1. This CDR3 comprises 16 residues. Per germline, CDR1 LNHDA and CDR2 SQIVND (reference sequence). The junction had 12 bases not matched to a gene; V was cut back by 5 bases and J by 7 bases. CDR3 sequence (DNA): TGTGCCAGTAGTGGAGACAGGGGAGGCAAGGGTGAAAAACTGTTTTTT. Encoded protein: CASSGDRGGKGEKLFF. The variable domain in full, completed from reference TRBV19 and TRBJ1-4, reads DGGITQSPKYLFRKEGQNVTLSCEQNLNHDAMYWYRQDPGQGLRLIYYSQIVNDFQKGDIAEGYSVSREKKESFPLTVTSAQKNPTAFYLCASSGDRGGKGEKLFFGSGTQLSVL.

The V gene is TRBV28, the J gene TRBJ2-7, with D perhaps TRBD1 (6 bases). The CDR3 runs 12 residues. The germline V gene encodes CDR1 MDHEN and CDR2 SYDVKM. With 5 bases removed from V and 2 bases from J, the gap between germline ends came to 7 bases. CDR3 region: CASSTGTYEQYF. In DNA, the CDR3 is TGTGCCAGCAGTACAGGGACCTACGAGCAGTACTTC.

CDR3 residues: CASSIRTVFGYTF. The CDR3 region has the DNA TGTGCCAGCAGCATACGGACAGTTTTTGGCTACACCTTC. The chain employs TRBV2 and TRBJ1-2; D possibly corresponds to TRBD1 (6 bases). CDR3 length: 13 residues. The V end was cut by 6 bases, the J end by 7 bases, with 15 bases between. Germline assignment: CDR1 SNHLY and CDR2 FYNNEI.